This T cell receptor (beta chain) appears in the sequencing data of a study of PD-L1 blockade in urothelial cancer. Clones were sequenced by immunoSEQ multiplex PCR, and TCRdb holds only the in-frame ones, with some missing. Of about 84,000 clones in the sample, about four fifths were seen once. The germline gives CDR1 SQVTM, CDR2 ANQGSEA. This CDR3 has 14 amino acids. The junction had 5 bases not matched to a gene; V was cut back by 7 bases and J by 1 base. The sequence was collected from a man between 70 and 80 years old with urothelial cancer. The V gene is TRBV29-1, the J gene TRBJ2-1; TRBD2 matches 9 bases. Source: PBMCs, taken around atezolizumab (anti-PD-L1) treatment. In DNA, the CDR3 is TGCAGCGCCAGACTAGCGGAATCCTACAATGAGCAGTTCTTC. Amino acid sequence: CSARLAESYNEQFF.